This TCR beta chain was found in a study of blood T cell repertoires in COVID-19. On the study more broadly: Sites in the United States, Italy and Spain provided acute and convalescent COVID-19 samples. PBMCs, B-cell-depleted T cells, or T cells were the source of the cDNA or gDNA that made up the material.

A Seattle source enrolled patients during active infection and followed them longitudinally. CDR3 size: 15 residues. Germline V lookup: CDR1 SGHRS, CDR2 YFSETQ. Trimming removed 1 base at V and 2 bases at J, with 10 bases between. Authors' data handling: Reference gene primers were amplified, and this amplification served to estimate nucleated cell counts. Assay used: immunoSEQ multiplex PCR; TCRdb lists only in-frame clones, some missing. V, J and clone size are those of that table, while D and trimming were read from the DNA. The table lists 250,000 to 350,000 clones, 80% to 90% of them singletons. This TCR was sampled from a woman between 45 and 60 years old with COVID-19, enrolled during active disease. Sequenced material: peripheral blood. The chain employs TRBV5-1 and TRBJ1-3; the D gene is possibly TRBD1 (5 bases). CDR3 DNA: TGCGCCAGCAGCTTGCTGGGGCTCACTGGAAACACCATATATTTT. It translates to CASSLLGLTGNTIYF.